One and the same sample provided the 15 T cell receptor beta chains below, sequenced in a study of molecular identifiers for immune sequencing clone quantification. TCRdb itself ran the PCR reads through MiXCR, one entry per CDR3 protein. In the table there are roughly 630,000 distinct CDR3 sequences, approximately 24% of which are singletons. The specimen sequenced was naive CD8+ T cells from blood, with Jurkat cell RNA spiked in. Documented subset: FACS-sorted CD8+CD4-CCR7+CD45RA+ naive T cells. These receptors all come from a human donor in good health. Some libraries in this study had Jurkat cell RNA spiked in.

In the case of this clonotype: It is likely a read error: a sequence one base away is far more abundant. This chain connects TRBV28 to TRBJ2-5; D gene uncertain. The length of the CDR3 is 11 residues. The germline gives CDR1 MDHEN, CDR2 SYDVKM. The CDR3 reads CAGSFGGTQYF. In DNA form, the CDR3 reads TGTGCCGGCAGTTTTGGCGGGACCCAGTACTTC.

The rearrangement links TRBV7-9 to TRBJ1-1; D unclear. The CDR3 is 16 residues long. Trimming pared 2 bases from V and 0 bases from J, leaving 13 bases between. CDR1 and CDR2 (germline): SEHNR, FQNEAQ (reference sequence). Here the CDR3 reads CASSLLRSGLNTEAFF. The CDR3, as DNA: TGTGCCAGCAGCTTACTTCGCTCGGGCCTGAACACTGAAGCTTTCTTT.

To note about this clonotype: Just one base apart from a much larger clone, this may be a read error. The conserved closing phenylalanine or tryptophan is absent in this CDR3, likely reflecting a read error. No DNA is shown, since the ends of the CDR3 on it are uncertain; the CDR3 is the one TCRdb lists. The chain links TRBV1 to TRBJ2-5. TRBV1 corresponds to a pseudogene. Counting both end residues, the CDR3 totals 12 amino acids. CDR3: CTSSHVQETQYL.

This clonotype came up a few times. The chain links TRBV7-9 to TRBJ1-4, with D tentatively TRBD1 (5 bases). The CDR3 totals 19 residues. V was trimmed by 6 bases and J by 4 bases, leaving 27 bases between them. Germline CDR1 reads SEHNR; CDR2 reads FQNEAQ (reference sequence). The CDR3 loop is CASRWGRDPRVENNEKLFF. For the CDR3, the DNA is TGTGCCAGCAGATGGGGCCGGGACCCCCGCGTCGAGAATAATGAAAAACTGTTTTTT.

This clonotype occurred a few times. The V call is TRBV12-5, the J call TRBJ2-1; TRBD1 aligns across 9 bases. J lost 4 bases, V lost 0 bases, and 1 base had no gene match. The germline V gene has CDR1 LGHNT and CDR2 FRNRAP. This CDR3 comprises 15 residues. CDR3 protein: CASGLVGQGYNEQFF. The CDR3, as DNA: TGTGCTAGTGGTTTGGTTGGACAGGGGTACAATGAGCAGTTCTTC.

CDR3 coding DNA: TGTGCCAGCAGTTTATTACAAGCCGGGCCCCAAAGCAATTCACCCCTCCACTTT. Translated: CASSLLQAGPQSNSPLHF. The chain joins TRBV27 to TRBJ1-6; D is ambiguous. Germline V gives CDR1 MNHEY, CDR2 SMNVEV (reference sequence). The CDR3 runs to 18 residues. With 1 base removed from V and 7 bases from J, the gap between germline ends came to 20 bases.

As regards this clonotype: Sequence at one end of the junction differs from germline and may be a read error. This sequence joins TRBV5-3 and TRBJ2-1; D unclear. TRBV5-3 is an ORF, and what it does is uncertain. The CDR3 extends over 14 amino acids. CDR3 in amino acids: CASSSGLGYNEQFF. CDR3 DNA: TGTGCCAGCAGCTCCGGGCTGGGGTACAATGAGCAGTTCTTC.

This clonotype was observed a few times. This chain links TRBV4-1 with TRBJ2-7; D gene ambiguous. Per the germline V gene, CDR1 is MGHRA and CDR2 is YSYEKL. The CDR3 loop spans 15 amino acids. Deletions cut 0 bases from V and 2 bases from J, with 11 bases between. The CDR3 DNA sequence: TGCGCCAGCAGCCAAGAAGACTCGACCGCCTACGAGCAGTACTTC. Its protein product is CASSQEDSTAYEQYF.

Concerning this clonotype: This sequence may be a read error, since a much larger clone differs from it by one base. The gene calls are TRBV6-5 and TRBJ2-7; 11 bases match TRBD2. The CDR3 runs to 14 residues. CDR1 and CDR2 from the germline V gene are MNHEY and SVGAGI. CDR3 nucleotide sequence: TGTGCCAGCAGCCCCTGGACTAGCGGGTCCGAGCAGCACTTC. It encodes CASSPWTSGSEQHF.

The chain employs TRBV29-1 and TRBJ1-2; tentatively, D is TRBD1 (6 bases). Trimming cost V 4 bases and J 3 bases, with 12 bases left between them. Germline loops: CDR1 SQVTM, CDR2 ANQGSEA. CDR3 length equals 13 residues. This chain's CDR3 is CSVGGGGYYGYTF. In DNA, the CDR3 is TGCAGCGTTGGAGGAGGGGGTTACTATGGCTACACCTTC.

This clonotype has more than one count but fewer than ten. The chain is built from TRBV9 and TRBJ2-7; D possibly corresponds to TRBD2 (5 bases). V was pared by 4 bases and J by 3 bases, with 14 bases between. The CDR3 has 14 amino acids. Germline V gene lookup returns CDR1 SGDLS and CDR2 YYNGEE. This chain's CDR3 is CASSSRAVNYEQYF. CDR3 sequence (DNA): TGTGCCAGCAGCTCCCGAGCGGTAAACTACGAGCAGTACTTC.

The chain is built from TRBV30 and TRBJ2-3; D is unclear. Germline V gene data show CDR1 as GTSNPN and CDR2 as SVGIG (reference sequence). The CDR3 has 14 residues. V lost 4 bases to trimming and J lost 0 bases, with 11 bases between them. In DNA, the CDR3 is TGTGCCTGGAACGAGCGATCGAGCACAGATACGCAGTATTTT. Amino acid sequence: CAWNERSSTDTQYF.

This clonotype was seen more than once but under ten times. The chain links TRBV9 to TRBJ1-1; D perhaps matches TRBD1 (5 bases). The CDR3 runs to 13 residues. Trimming took 3 bases from V and 4 from J, leaving 10 bases between them. The germline CDR1 and CDR2 sequences are SGDLS and YYNGEE. The CDR3 bases are TGTGCCAGCAGCGCCCCCGGGGGCACTGAAGCTTTCTTT. Protein product: CASSAPGGTEAFF. Complete variable domain (other parts from reference TRBV9 and TRBJ1-1): DSGVTQTPKHLITATGQRVTLRCSPRSGDLSVYWYQQSLDQGLQFLIQYYNGEERAKGNILERFSAQQFPDLHSELNLSSLELGDSALYFCASSAPGGTEAFFGQGTRLTVV.

Only a few counts were recorded for this clonotype. The CDR3 reads CASSPRAGQGFSYEQYF. In DNA, the CDR3 is TGTGCCAGCAGCCCGCGGGCAGGACAGGGGTTTTCCTACGAGCAGTACTTC. The J gene is TRBJ2-7, the V gene TRBV5-6, with 9 bases that match TRBD1. The V segment lost 4 bases and the J segment 1 base; nucleotides outside the gene matches: 12. The CDR3 has 17 residues. Germline V CDR1 and CDR2: SGHDT, YYEEEE.

This clonotype has at least ten counts. The chain carries TRBV4-3 and TRBJ2-7, with TRBD1 matching 8 bases. CDR1 and CDR2 (germline): LGHNA, YSLEER. This CDR3 comprises 14 residues. The V segment lost 0 bases and the J segment 4 bases; nucleotides outside the gene matches: 2. CDR3 in amino acids: CASSQDHRGYEQYF. DNA for the CDR3: TGCGCCAGCAGCCAAGACCACAGGGGGTACGAGCAGTACTTC.